This T cell receptor (beta chain) derives from a study of shared clonotypes between healthy human individuals. Study-level information: Plates per donor: three CD4 naive, three CD4 memory, two CD8 naive, one CD8 memory.

As to this clone: Antigen specificity is unknown.

The assay was carried out at the deep level. How the authors handled the data: Quality scores were absent from the junction-only immunoSEQ sequences, so filtering differed. The protocol was immunoSEQ multiplex PCR, while the TCRdb copy is restricted to in-frame clones and leaves out a portion. The V and J calls and clone size are taken from that table; D and trimming were inferred from the DNA. The table lists around 340,000 clones, roughly 80% of them singletons. Broader study findings: Non-shared clonotypes had lower generation probabilities than clonotypes shared by all four sorted-subset donors.

The CDR3 runs 15 residues. From germline, CDR1 is KGHSH and CDR2 LQKENI. Trimming took off 2 bases at V and 0 bases at J, with 11 bases between the two ends. This TCR derives from a young man in good health. The sequencing sample was made of memory CD4+ T cells sorted from blood. Subset given: CD45RA-negative fraction. The chain combines TRBV18 with TRBJ2-7, with D perhaps matching TRBD2 (5 bases). CDR3 sequence: CASSPSLGSSYEQYF. The CDR3 coding sequence is TGTGCCAGCTCACCATCTCTGGGGAGCTCCTACGAGCAGTACTTC.